These 14 T cell receptor beta chains originate from one sample sequenced in a study of shared clonotypes between healthy human individuals. Clones were sequenced by immunoSEQ multiplex PCR, and TCRdb holds only the in-frame ones, with some missing. The sample yields approximately 2.4 million clones, 90% to 97% seen once. Sequences were obtained from naive CD4+ T cells sorted from blood. Subset of the sample: CD45RA+ positively selected. These receptors were obtained from a man between 18 and 35 years old in good health.

The V gene is TRBV27, the J gene TRBJ1-4; D not certain. The germline V gene encodes CDR1 MNHEY and CDR2 SMNVEV (reference sequence). Trimming removed 3 bases from V and 7 bases from J, with 15 bases in between. The CDR3 runs to 15 residues. The CDR3 DNA sequence: TGTGCCAGCAGTTTTTCCGGGTCCCGGGGTGAAAAACTGTTTTTT. Translation gives CASSFSGSRGEKLFF.

J is TRBJ2-3 and V is TRBV7-3; TRBD1 agrees at 9 bases. Germline CDR1 and CDR2: SGHTA and FQGTGA. The CDR3 extends over 14 amino acids. V trimming: 5 bases; J trimming: 7 bases; junction bases outside the gene matches: 7. The CDR3 coding sequence is TGTGCCAGCAGCAAGGACAGGGGCAGGCATACGCAGTATTTT. Its protein product is CASSKDRGRHTQYF. Full variable domain (remainder filled in from reference TRBV7-3 and TRBJ2-3): GAGVSQTPSNKVTEKGKYVELRCDPISGHTALYWYRQSLGQGPEFLIYFQGTGAADDSGLPNDRFFAVRPEGSVSTLKIQRTERGDSAVYLCASSKDRGRHTQYFGPGTRLTVL.

This sequence joins TRBV5-1 and TRBJ2-3, with TRBD2 identical over 10 bases. Trimming took 4 bases from V and 2 from J; bases not matched to a gene: 7. CDR3 length: 16 residues. The germline CDR1 and CDR2 sequences are SGHRS and YFSETQ. This chain's CDR3 is CASSLVLAGITDTQYF. CDR3 in DNA: TGCGCCAGCAGCCTCGTACTAGCGGGAATCACAGATACGCAGTATTTT.

The chain is built from TRBV30 and TRBJ2-5; TRBD1 aligns across 9 bases. CDR1 is GTSNPN and CDR2 is SVGIG in the germline V gene (reference sequence). J was trimmed by 4 bases and V by 8 bases; bases with no gene match: 5. This CDR3 is built from 12 residues. The CDR3 region is CAVSTGGETQYF. The CDR3 DNA is TGTGCCGTCTCGACAGGGGGAGAGACCCAGTACTTC.

V usage is TRBV14 and J usage is TRBJ1-2; D might be TRBD1 (5 bases). V lost 1 base, J lost 0 bases, and 15 bases lay in between. Germline CDR1 SGHDN, CDR2 FVKESK. This CDR3 is 17 amino acids long. The CDR3 DNA reads TGTGCCAGCAGCCAAGTCGGGGGGACCAAGACTAACTATGGCTACACCTTC. This gives the protein CASSQVGGTKTNYGYTF.

The chain uses TRBV30 and TRBJ2-7; TRBD1 agrees at 8 bases. With V trimmed by 2 bases and J by 5 bases, 11 bases remained unmatched. The CDR3 loop spans 15 amino acids. Germline CDR1 and CDR2: GTSNPN and SVGIG (reference sequence). CDR3: CAWSSGQGLSHEQYF. CDR3 DNA sequence: TGTGCCTGGAGTTCCGGACAGGGATTATCCCACGAGCAGTACTTC.

The gene calls are TRBV5-6 and TRBJ2-7, with 8 bases that match TRBD1. The germline gives CDR1 SGHDT, CDR2 YYEEEE. The junction had 10 bases not matched to a gene; V was cut back by 4 bases and J by 7 bases. This CDR3 is built from 14 residues. CDR3: CASSTTGTGMEQYF. The CDR3 DNA sequence: TGTGCCAGCAGCACAACCGGGACAGGAATGGAGCAGTACTTC.

The V call is TRBV19, the J call TRBJ1-5; 7 bases line up with TRBD1. The V and J ends lost 5 bases and 1 base, in that order; junction bases with no gene match: 8. Looked up from germline, CDR1 is LNHDA and CDR2 is SQIVND (reference sequence). The CDR3 is 16 amino acids. This CDR3 is CASSPRQGLSNQPQHF. The DNA of the CDR3 is TGTGCCAGTAGTCCCCGACAGGGCCTGAGCAATCAGCCCCAGCATTTT.

The count of this clone is one. The gene calls are TRBV19 and TRBJ2-7; D gene uncertain. V gave up 6 bases and J gave up 3 bases, with 9 bases separating them. CDR3 length: 12 residues. Germline loops: CDR1 LNHDA, CDR2 SQIVND (reference sequence). CDR3 residues: CASSGPDYEQYF. CDR3 nucleotides: TGTGCCAGTAGCGGGCCAGACTACGAGCAGTACTTC. The full variable domain, completed using reference TRBV19 and TRBJ2-7, is DGGITQSPKYLFRKEGQNVTLSCEQNLNHDAMYWYRQDPGQGLRLIYYSQIVNDFQKGDIAEGYSVSREKKESFPLTVTSAQKNPTAFYLCASSGPDYEQYFGPGTRLTVT.

This clone was seen once. The V gene is TRBV27, the J gene TRBJ2-1, with D possibly being TRBD2 (6 bases). The CDR3 is made up of 15 amino acids. Germline loops: CDR1 MNHEY, CDR2 SMNVEV (reference sequence). V was trimmed by 5 bases and J by 7 bases, leaving 18 bases between them. For the CDR3, the DNA is TGTGCCAGCAGTCCCCAATGGGAGGAAATTAATGAGCAGTTCTTC. Its protein is CASSPQWEEINEQFF.

The table lists this clone with a count of one. V gene TRBV7-3 combines with J gene TRBJ1-6, with a possible D match to TRBD1 (5 bases). CDR3 length equals 15 residues. The V gene's germline CDR1 is SGHTA and CDR2 FQGTGA. V gave up 1 base and J gave up 5 bases, with 9 bases separating them. The CDR3 coding sequence is TGTGCCAGCAGCTTAATCTCGGGGGATAATTCACCCCTCCACTTT. It encodes CASSLISGDNSPLHF. Full variable domain (remainder filled in from reference TRBV7-3 and TRBJ1-6): GAGVSQTPSNKVTEKGKYVELRCDPISGHTALYWYRQSLGQGPEFLIYFQGTGAADDSGLPNDRFFAVRPEGSVSTLKIQRTERGDSAVYLCASSLISGDNSPLHFGNGTRLTVT.

This CDR3 is CASSFGEYNEQFF. Written as DNA, the CDR3 is TGTGCCAGCAGCTTTGGGGAGTACAATGAGCAGTTCTTC. V gene TRBV11-3 combines with J gene TRBJ2-1, with a weak D call TRBD2 (5 bases). Trimming removed 3 bases from V and 4 bases from J, with 7 bases in between. The CDR3 is 13 amino acids. The germline gives CDR1 SGHNT, CDR2 YENEEA.

Comment on this clone: Other nucleotide sequences in the sample specify the same CDR3. The chain has TRBV6-5 and TRBJ1-2, with 7 bases matching TRBD1. Germline values: CDR1 MNHEY, CDR2 SVGAGI. The J segment lost 4 bases and the V segment lost 5 bases, leaving 4 bases of the junction unmatched. The CDR3 has 13 amino acids. CDR3 DNA sequence: TGTGCCAGCAGTCCGACAGGGAGCTATGGCTACACCTTC. Encoded protein: CASSPTGSYGYTF.

This chain links TRBV19 with TRBJ2-1, with 9 bases aligning to TRBD2. The trim removed 7 bases at V and 0 bases at J, leaving 4 bases unmatched. CDR1 and CDR2 from the germline V gene are LNHDA and SQIVND (reference sequence). The CDR3 spans 15 residues. CDR3 nucleotide sequence: TGTGCCAGTATCAAAGCGGGAGGCTCCTACAATGAGCAGTTCTTC. Translating gives CASIKAGGSYNEQFF.